These 6 T cell receptor beta chains came from one sample sequenced in a study of CD8+ T cells in alopecia areata. Reverse transcription of extracted RNA yielded cDNA, which provided the sequencing template. Clones were read by immunoSEQ multiplex PCR, and TCRdb kept only the in-frame ones, dropping some. The sample carries approximately 150,000 clones, 40% to 65% recorded once. The sample here was CD4+ T cells sorted from blood, taken at week 0. The receptors originated from a human donor with alopecia areata.

This clone has only a few counts. The rearrangement links TRBV5-6 to TRBJ2-2; D is undetermined. The CDR3 contains 12 residues. The germline V and J ends were trimmed by 4 bases and 8 bases, with 9 bases remaining between them. Germline CDR1 is SGHDT and CDR2 is YYEEEE. The CDR3 DNA reads TGTGCCAGCAGCCAATTGGCGGGGGAGCTGTTTTTT. Its translation is CASSQLAGELFF.

The chain couples TRBV29-1 to TRBJ2-7, with a possible D match to TRBD1 (6 bases). CDR3 length: 12 residues. V lost 5 bases to trimming and J lost 4 bases, with 12 bases between them. The germline CDR1 and CDR2 sequences are SQVTM and ANQGSEA. This CDR3 is CSVRWGRYEQYF. CDR3 nucleotide sequence: TGCAGCGTTAGGTGGGGGCGGTACGAGCAGTACTTC.

This clone was observed a few times. CDR3 sequence: CASIFFERETETQYF. CDR3 sequence (DNA): TGTGCCAGCATTTTTTTCGAACGAGAGACAGAGACCCAGTACTTC. V gene TRBV6-1 combines with J gene TRBJ2-5; D ambiguous. Trimming cost V 7 bases and J 4 bases, with 19 bases left between them. The CDR3 is made up of 15 amino acids. Germline CDR1 reads MNHNS; CDR2 reads SASEGT.

The chain's CDR3 is CAWSVRGQGYEQYF. In DNA form, the CDR3 reads TGTGCCTGGAGTGTACGAGGACAGGGGTACGAGCAGTACTTC. J is TRBJ2-7 and V is TRBV30, with 9 bases aligning to TRBD1. The J segment lost 4 bases and the V segment lost 0 bases, leaving 4 bases of the junction unmatched. This CDR3 is 14 amino acids long. Germline CDR1 and CDR2: GTSNPN and SVGIG (reference sequence).

V gene TRBV5-1 combines with J gene TRBJ2-7, with TRBD2 matching 8 bases. CDR3 length: 14 amino acids. Germline CDR1 SGHRS, CDR2 YFSETQ. V was clipped by 3 bases and J by 2 bases; unmatched bases: 4. CDR3 in amino acids: CASSSRGGTYEQYF. The CDR3 region has the DNA TGCGCCAGCAGCTCTCGGGGGGGAACCTACGAGCAGTACTTC.

The rearrangement links TRBV9 to TRBJ2-1; 13 nucleotides line up with TRBD2. The CDR3 consists of 17 residues. The J segment lost 4 bases and the V segment lost 0 bases, leaving 4 bases of the junction unmatched. CDR1 is SGDLS and CDR2 is YYNGEE in the germline V gene. This CDR3 reads CASSVVGTSGMYNEQFF. CDR3 nucleotides: TGTGCCAGCAGCGTAGTGGGGACTAGCGGGATGTACAATGAGCAGTTCTTC.